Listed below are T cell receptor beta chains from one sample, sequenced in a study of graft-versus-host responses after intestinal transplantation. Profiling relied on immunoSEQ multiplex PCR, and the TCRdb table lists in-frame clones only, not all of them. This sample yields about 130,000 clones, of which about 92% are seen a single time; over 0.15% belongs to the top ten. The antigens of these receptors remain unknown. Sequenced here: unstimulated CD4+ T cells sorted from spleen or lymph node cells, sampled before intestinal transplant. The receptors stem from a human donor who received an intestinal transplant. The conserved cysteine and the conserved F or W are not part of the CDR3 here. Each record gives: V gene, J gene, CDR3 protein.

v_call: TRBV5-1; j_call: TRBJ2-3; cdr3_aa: ASSATSGGTDTQY
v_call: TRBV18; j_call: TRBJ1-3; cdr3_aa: ASSPLVKDSRTGNTIY
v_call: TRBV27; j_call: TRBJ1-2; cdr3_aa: ASSLTGEGYT
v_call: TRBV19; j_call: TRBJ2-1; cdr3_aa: ASSSSGTRNEQF
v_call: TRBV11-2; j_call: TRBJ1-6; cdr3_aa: ASSSGWRGRGYNSPLH
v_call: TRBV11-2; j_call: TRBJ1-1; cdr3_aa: ASSIGKGGRSTEAF
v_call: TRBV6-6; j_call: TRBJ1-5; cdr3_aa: ASSPGIGGNQPQH
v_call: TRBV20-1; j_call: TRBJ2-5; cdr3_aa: STGRQTQY
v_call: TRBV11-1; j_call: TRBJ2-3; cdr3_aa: ASRKGGTSTDTQY
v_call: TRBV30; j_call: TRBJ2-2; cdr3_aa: AWSVSRVGELF
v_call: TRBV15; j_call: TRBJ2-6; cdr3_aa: ATKGMTNVLT
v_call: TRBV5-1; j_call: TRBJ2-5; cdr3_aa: ASSFGGRETQY
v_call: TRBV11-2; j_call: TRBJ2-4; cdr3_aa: ASSRNPKNIQY
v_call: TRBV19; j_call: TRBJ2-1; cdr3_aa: ASSIAARRGSEQF
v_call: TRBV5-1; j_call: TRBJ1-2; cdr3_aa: ASSLSDTNYGYT
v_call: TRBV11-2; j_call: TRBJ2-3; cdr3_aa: ASSRRQGETDTQY
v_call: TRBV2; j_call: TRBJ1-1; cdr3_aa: ASSEVDREAF
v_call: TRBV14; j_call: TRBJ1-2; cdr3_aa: ASIGSGTGHYGYT
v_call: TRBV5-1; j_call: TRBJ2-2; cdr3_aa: ASSPGTANTGELF
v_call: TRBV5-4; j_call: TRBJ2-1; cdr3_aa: ASSSGTSGYNEQF
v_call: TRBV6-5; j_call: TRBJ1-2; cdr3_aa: ASRKRQLTTGYT
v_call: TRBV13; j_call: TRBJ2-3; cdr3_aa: ASSSLSTDTQY
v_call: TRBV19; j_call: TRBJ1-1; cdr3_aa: ASSPPFSTEAF
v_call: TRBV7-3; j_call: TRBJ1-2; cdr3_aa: ASSLGGGYGYT
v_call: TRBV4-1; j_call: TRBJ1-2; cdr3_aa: ASSQVFKDGYT
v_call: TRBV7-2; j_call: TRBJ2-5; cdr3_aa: ASSSNSGRETQY
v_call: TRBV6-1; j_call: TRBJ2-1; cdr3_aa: ASSEVIGGREQF
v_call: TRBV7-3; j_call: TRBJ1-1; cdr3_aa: ASSADRWNTEAF
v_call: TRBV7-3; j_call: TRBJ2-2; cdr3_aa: ASSLTGQFDTGELF
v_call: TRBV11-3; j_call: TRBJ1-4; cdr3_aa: ASSDPRGIGEKLF
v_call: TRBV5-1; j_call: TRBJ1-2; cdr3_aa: ASGAGGSTFDYGYT
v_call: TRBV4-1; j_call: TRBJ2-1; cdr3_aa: ASSQGAGAFNEQF
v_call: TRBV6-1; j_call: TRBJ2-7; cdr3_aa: ASSEGAGQGPREQY
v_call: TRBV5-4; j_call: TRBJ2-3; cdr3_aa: ASSFGGNTDTQY
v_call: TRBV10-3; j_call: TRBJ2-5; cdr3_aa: AINEPGQGRETQY
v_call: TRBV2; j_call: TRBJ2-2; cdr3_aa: ASSSSAGGVGTGELF
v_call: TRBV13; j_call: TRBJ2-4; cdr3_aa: ASSSWGRGRLSAKNIQY
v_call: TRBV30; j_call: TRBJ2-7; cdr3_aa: AWSRARYYEQY
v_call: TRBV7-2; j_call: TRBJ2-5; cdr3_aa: ASSLVGYQETQY
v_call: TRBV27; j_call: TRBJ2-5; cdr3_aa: ASSLSPDAGTQY
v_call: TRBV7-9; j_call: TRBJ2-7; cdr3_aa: ASSPGTVLTEQY
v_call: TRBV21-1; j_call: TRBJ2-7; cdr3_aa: ASSMGQGAGEQY
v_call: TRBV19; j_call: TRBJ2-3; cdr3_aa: ATTGGAVRSDTQY
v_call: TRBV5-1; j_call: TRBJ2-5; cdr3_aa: ASSPGTAALETQY
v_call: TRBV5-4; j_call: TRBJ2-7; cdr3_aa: ASSFSTGSSYEQY
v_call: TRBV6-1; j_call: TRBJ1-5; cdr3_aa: ASSEASEGVGWPQH
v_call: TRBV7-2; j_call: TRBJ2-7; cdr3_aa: ASSLELAGRTYEQY
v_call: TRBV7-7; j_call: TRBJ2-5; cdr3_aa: ASSWTSGLETQY
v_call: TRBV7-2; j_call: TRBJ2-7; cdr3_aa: ASSLYGADYEQY
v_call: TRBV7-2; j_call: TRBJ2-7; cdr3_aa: ASSHRQGNYEQY
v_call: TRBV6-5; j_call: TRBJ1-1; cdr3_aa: ASSDSWANTEAF
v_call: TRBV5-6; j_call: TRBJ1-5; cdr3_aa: ASSHRRHSPRPQH